A single sample gave rise to the 3 T cell receptor beta chains below, sequenced in a study of shared clonotypes between healthy human individuals. Sequencing was performed with immunoSEQ multiplex PCR; in TCRdb, only in-frame clones are kept and a portion is missing. The data hold around 88,000 clones, with around 67% observed a single time. Sequenced: memory CD8+ T cells sorted from blood. Subset meaning: CD45RO+ cells pooled with CCR7-negative TemRA cells. The receptors stem from a young man in good health.

V is TRBV2 and J is TRBJ1-1, with D perhaps matching TRBD1 (6 bases). The CDR3 sequence is 13 residues long. V gave up 4 bases and J gave up 4 bases, with 10 bases separating them. Per the germline V gene, CDR1 is SNHLY and CDR2 is FYNNEI. In DNA form, the CDR3 reads TGTGCCAGCAGTGCGGGGGCAGGCACTGAAGCTTTCTTT. Amino acids: CASSAGAGTEAFF.

The chain uses TRBV5-1 and TRBJ2-5, with 8 bases that match TRBD1. J lost 2 bases, V lost 4 bases, and 7 bases had no gene match. CDR1 is SGHRS and CDR2 is YFSETQ in the germline V gene. There are 15 residues in the CDR3. CDR3 in amino acids: CASSNPTGAQETQYF. CDR3 in DNA: TGCGCCAGCAGCAATCCGACAGGGGCACAAGAGACCCAGTACTTC.

The chain recombines TRBV5-6 with TRBJ1-1, with D perhaps TRBD1 (6 bases). The V end lost 0 bases, the J end lost 0 bases, and 9 bases lay between the germline ends. Germline CDR1 is SGHDT and CDR2 is YYEEEE. The CDR3 runs to 15 residues. The CDR3 region has the DNA TGTGCCAGCAGCTTGGCTGCAGGGGTGAACACTGAAGCTTTCTTT. It codes for CASSLAAGVNTEAFF. The entire variable domain, with the rest obtained from reference TRBV5-6 and TRBJ1-1, is as follows: DAGVTQSPTHLIKTRGQQVTLRCSPKSGHDTVSWYQQALGQGPQFIFQYYEEEERQRGNFPDRFSGHQFPNYSSELNVNALLLGDSALYLCASSLAAGVNTEAFFGQGTRLTVV.